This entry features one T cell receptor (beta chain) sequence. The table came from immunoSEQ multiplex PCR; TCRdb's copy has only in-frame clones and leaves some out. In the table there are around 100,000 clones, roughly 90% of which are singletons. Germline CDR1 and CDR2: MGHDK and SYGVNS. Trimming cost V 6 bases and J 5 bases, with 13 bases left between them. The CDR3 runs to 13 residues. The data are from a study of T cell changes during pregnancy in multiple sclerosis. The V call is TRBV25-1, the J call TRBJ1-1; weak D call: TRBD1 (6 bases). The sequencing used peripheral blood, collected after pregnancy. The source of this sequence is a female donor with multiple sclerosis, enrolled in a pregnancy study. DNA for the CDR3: TGTGCCAGCAGCGTGACAGGTTCGACTGAAGCTTTCTTT. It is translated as CASSVTGSTEAFF.